The rows below give T cell receptor beta chains drawn from one sample of a study of blood T cell repertoires in COVID-19. Measured with immunoSEQ multiplex PCR; TCRdb has only the in-frame clones, and not every one. The sample records about 280,000 clones, roughly 80% being singletons. Sequenced input: PBMCs or T cells enriched from blood (not recorded which). These receptors came from a man between 35 and 55 years old who had been exposed to COVID-19. Each CDR3 is given with its conserved first and last residue. The D gene is left open where the match is weak. Rows give clone size only sometimes, using once, few, many, or a class for an expanded clone.

d_call: -; clone_size: -; v_call: TRBV7-9; j_call: TRBJ1-4; cdr3_nt: TGTGCCAGCATCGAGGGTGGGAATGAAAAACTGTTTTTT; cdr3_aa: CASIEGGNEKLFF
d_call: -; clone_size: -; v_call: TRBV18; j_call: TRBJ2-5; cdr3_nt: TGTGCCAGCTCACCCGGGTTCCAAGAGACCCAGTACTTC; cdr3_aa: CASSPGFQETQYF
d_call: -; clone_size: -; v_call: TRBV7-6; j_call: TRBJ2-3; cdr3_nt: TGTGCCAGCAGCTTGACAGAACATACGCAGTATTTT; cdr3_aa: CASSLTEHTQYF
d_call: TRBD1; clone_size: -; v_call: TRBV4-1; j_call: TRBJ2-1; cdr3_nt: TGCGCCAGCAGCCAGGGACAGGGAACCTACAATGAGCAGTTCTTC; cdr3_aa: CASSQGQGTYNEQFF
d_call: -; clone_size: -; v_call: TRBV3-1/TRBV3-2; j_call: TRBJ2-3; cdr3_nt: TGTGCCAGCAGCCAAGGGAGGAGCGCAGATACGCAGTATTTT; cdr3_aa: CASSQGRSADTQYF
d_call: -; clone_size: -; v_call: TRBV6-5; j_call: TRBJ2-7; cdr3_nt: TGTGCCAGCAGAAGACTAGAGGCCTACGAGCAGTACTTC; cdr3_aa: CASRRLEAYEQYF
d_call: -; clone_size: -; v_call: TRBV27; j_call: TRBJ1-1; cdr3_nt: TGTGCCAGCAGTCCGACTTGGAACACTGAAGCTTTCTTT; cdr3_aa: CASSPTWNTEAFF
d_call: -; clone_size: -; v_call: TRBV7-6; j_call: TRBJ2-2; cdr3_nt: TGTGCCAGCAGCTTAGAGGAGGGTTGGTACACCGGGGAGCTGTTTTTT; cdr3_aa: CASSLEEGWYTGELFF
d_call: -; clone_size: -; v_call: TRBV7-3; j_call: TRBJ2-5; cdr3_nt: TGTGCCAGCAGCCCCCGCGGCGGGGTAGGGGAGACCCAGTACTTC; cdr3_aa: CASSPRGGVGETQYF
d_call: -; clone_size: -; v_call: TRBV30; j_call: TRBJ1-5; cdr3_nt: TGTGCCTGGAGTTCCCGGGGGGGAGGTCAGCCCCAGCATTTT; cdr3_aa: CAWSSRGGGQPQHF
d_call: -; clone_size: once; v_call: TRBV7-9; j_call: TRBJ2-5; cdr3_nt: TGTGCCAGCAGCTTCAGTTGGTACCAAGAGACCCAGTACTTC; cdr3_aa: CASSFSWYQETQYF
d_call: -; clone_size: -; v_call: TRBV18; j_call: TRBJ2-3; cdr3_nt: TGTGCCAGCTCACCACCGCGGGTTGGAGATACGCAGTATTTT; cdr3_aa: CASSPPRVGDTQYF
d_call: -; clone_size: -; v_call: TRBV18; j_call: TRBJ1-1; cdr3_nt: TGTGCCAGCTCACGGATCGAAAGTCCAGGGAACACTGAAGCTTTCTTT; cdr3_aa: CASSRIESPGNTEAFF
d_call: TRBD1; clone_size: once; v_call: TRBV5-4; j_call: TRBJ1-2; cdr3_nt: TGTGCCAGCAGCTTGCCCGGACAGGGGGTACTTAGTGGCTACACCTTC; cdr3_aa: CASSLPGQGVLSGYTF
d_call: -; clone_size: -; v_call: TRBV30; j_call: TRBJ2-6; cdr3_nt: TGTGCCTGGATGAGGGGGGCCAACGTCCTGACTTTC; cdr3_aa: CAWMRGANVLTF
d_call: -; clone_size: -; v_call: TRBV5-1; j_call: TRBJ1-5; cdr3_nt: TGCGCCAGCAGCCCCGAGCCGGGGGAGGCTCCCCAGCATTTT; cdr3_aa: CASSPEPGEAPQHF
d_call: -; clone_size: few; v_call: TRBV30; j_call: TRBJ1-1; cdr3_nt: TGTGCCTGGAGTGCCTTATCAGGGGCCTTTGGTGCTTTCTTT; cdr3_aa: CAWSALSGAFGAFF
d_call: -; clone_size: -; v_call: TRBV27; j_call: TRBJ1-5; cdr3_nt: TGTGCCAGCAGTTTATACTCCGGTAATGTCTTTCAGCCCCAGCATTTT; cdr3_aa: CASSLYSGNVFQPQHF
d_call: -; clone_size: -; v_call: TRBV25-1; j_call: TRBJ2-7; cdr3_nt: TGTGCCAGCAGTCTACCAGGGCCCTACGAGCAGTACTTC; cdr3_aa: CASSLPGPYEQYF
d_call: TRBD2; clone_size: -; v_call: TRBV6-5; j_call: TRBJ2-1; cdr3_nt: TGTGCCAGCAGTTATCAGCTAGCGGGTAACAATGAGCAGTTCTTC; cdr3_aa: CASSYQLAGNNEQFF
d_call: -; clone_size: -; v_call: TRBV7-8; j_call: TRBJ2-2; cdr3_nt: TGTGCCAGCAGCGCCTCAAATCCCGGGAACACCGGGGAGCTGTTTTTT; cdr3_aa: CASSASNPGNTGELFF
d_call: -; clone_size: -; v_call: TRBV14; j_call: TRBJ1-2; cdr3_nt: TGTGCCAGCAGCCCCGATCCCGTGGCGGGTGGGGATGGCTACACCTTC; cdr3_aa: CASSPDPVAGGDGYTF
d_call: TRBD1; clone_size: few; v_call: TRBV4-2; j_call: TRBJ1-3; cdr3_nt: TGTGCCAGCAGCCAAGACAGGGGGCCCGGAAACACCATATATTTT; cdr3_aa: CASSQDRGPGNTIYF